This note documents a single TCR beta chain sequence. Its antigen is still unknown. The sample providers were healthy Caucasian people from Russia, aged about 6 to 90. A second roughly 6 to 12 cycle PCR used barcoded and J-beta primers. One entry per CDR3 protein, called by TCRdb with MiXCR from the 5' RACE reads. The data show about 1.5 million distinct CDR3 sequences, roughly two fifths seen once. The data are from a study of blood T cells in healthy people across ages. Study-wide points: Age showed a roughly linear inverse relationship with TCR beta diversity per million T cells.

The receptor's source is a woman aged 18-29 years in good health. The sequenced material came from blood.

CDR3 nucleotides: TGCAGTGCTAGGACCCACGGCACAGATACGCAGTATTTT. Protein sequence: CSARTHGTDTQYF. The chain couples TRBV20-1 to TRBJ2-3; D not resolved. Trimming left V 3 bases short and J 1 base short, with 8 bases between. The CDR3 length is 13 residues. Looked up from germline, CDR1 is DFQATT and CDR2 is SNEGSKA (reference sequence).